Shown below are 30 T cell receptor beta chains from a single sample sequenced in a study of technical replicates of blood from a handful of donors. Profiled with immunoSEQ multiplex PCR; TCRdb holds only in-frame clones, not every one. The sample holds tens of thousands of clones; about 92% are singletons and the top ten take roughly 0.37%. The sequenced material came from T cells isolated from PBMCs. These receptors originate from a human donor in good health.

The gene calls are TRBV18 and TRBJ2-3, with D possibly being TRBD1 (6 bases). The germline V gene has CDR1 KGHSH and CDR2 LQKENI. This CDR3 contains 15 residues. V dropped 6 bases and J dropped 2 bases, with 15 bases sitting between them. The CDR3 reads CASSPRTVYTDTQYF. DNA of the CDR3: TGTGCCAGCTCCCCGAGGACAGTATACACAGATACGCAGTATTTT.

The gene calls are TRBV6-1 and TRBJ2-7, with 7 nucleotides matching TRBD1. The CDR3 is 15 amino acids. The germline CDR1 and CDR2 sequences are MNHNS and SASEGT. V was pared by 3 bases and J by 2 bases, with 7 bases of the junction left unmatched. CDR3 in amino acids: CASSDGTAAPYEQYF. CDR3 in DNA: TGTGCCAGCAGTGATGGGACAGCCGCTCCCTACGAGCAGTACTTC.

This clone was seen a single time. The rearrangement uses TRBV9 and TRBJ1-5; TRBD1 agrees at 9 bases. From germline, CDR1 is SGDLS and CDR2 YYNGEE. V lost 4 bases, J lost 3 bases, and 14 bases stayed unmatched. The CDR3 totals 18 residues. The CDR3 DNA is TGTGCCAGCAGCCCCGGGGTCACAGGGGGCAAGCTCAATCAGCCCCAGCATTTT. It specifies CASSPGVTGGKLNQPQHF.

V usage is TRBV9 and J usage is TRBJ2-5; unclear D gene. V shed 2 bases and J shed 2 bases, with 7 bases lying between them. The CDR3 has 13 amino acids. Germline CDR1 SGDLS, CDR2 YYNGEE. CDR3 sequence (DNA): TGTGCCAGCAGCGTGAGCGCTCAAGAGACCCAGTACTTC. Translation gives CASSVSAQETQYF.

The V gene is TRBV7-2, the J gene TRBJ1-5; the D is unclear. Germline lookup yields CDR1 SGHTA and CDR2 FQGNSA. The V gene lost 1 base and the J gene lost 7 bases, with 8 bases spanning the gap. This CDR3 is 13 amino acids long. In DNA form, the CDR3 reads TGTGCCAGCAGCTTAGATGTGAGACAGCCCCAGCATTTT. Translation gives CASSLDVRQPQHF.

The chain has TRBV7-9 and TRBJ2-5; a possible D gene is TRBD2 (7 bases). The CDR3 extends over 14 amino acids. The V end was cut by 6 bases, the J end by 5 bases, with 16 bases between. CDR1 is SEHNR, CDR2 FQNEAQ, per germline (reference sequence). The CDR3 DNA is TGTGCCAGCAGATCTCGGCGGGGGCCGGAGACCCAGTACTTC. This translates into CASRSRRGPETQYF.

The V and J genes are TRBV19 and TRBJ2-7; D not resolved. V gave up 1 base and J gave up 7 bases, with 17 bases separating them. CDR1 LNHDA and CDR2 SQIVND come from the germline V gene (reference sequence). The CDR3 covers 15 residues. The CDR3 here is CASSIVPRTLGEQYF. The CDR3 DNA reads as TGTGCCAGTAGTATAGTTCCCCGAACCCTCGGGGAGCAGTACTTC.

The rearrangement joins TRBV2 to TRBJ2-3; D may be TRBD2 (5 bases). The CDR3 consists of 16 residues. V was shortened by 7 bases and J by 2 bases, with 19 bases between the two germline ends. Germline V CDR1 and CDR2: SNHLY, FYNNEI. The CDR3 spells CASTVPGTLVTDTQYF. The CDR3 nucleotides read TGTGCCAGCACTGTACCGGGAACGCTAGTCACAGATACGCAGTATTTT.

V is TRBV6-6 and J is TRBJ1-5, with 8 nucleotides matching TRBD1. CDR1 and CDR2 from the germline V gene are MNHNY and SVGAGI (reference sequence). V dropped 6 bases and J dropped 7; count of bases not matched to a gene: 5. The CDR3 loop spans 13 amino acids. The CDR3 loop is CASSGDRGQPQHF. The CDR3 region has the DNA TGTGCCAGCAGCGGAGACAGGGGACAGCCCCAGCATTTT.

The gene calls are TRBV27 and TRBJ2-5, with 11 bases matching TRBD2. The J segment lost 1 base and the V segment lost 5 bases, leaving 3 bases of the junction unmatched. Germline V lookup: CDR1 MNHEY, CDR2 SMNVEV (reference sequence). This CDR3 is built from 15 residues. The CDR3 nucleotides read TGTGCCAGCAGTCGGACTAGCGGGCCCCAAGAGACCCAGTACTTC. As protein: CASSRTSGPQETQYF.

This clone was seen a few times. This chain uses TRBV19 with TRBJ1-4; tentative D call: TRBD1 (5 bases). Germline lookup yields CDR1 LNHDA and CDR2 SQIVND (reference sequence). With 2 bases removed from V and 5 bases from J, the gap between germline ends came to 15 bases. The CDR3 extends over 16 amino acids. CDR3 sequence: CASSIQTTVLNEKLFF. CDR3 nucleotides: TGTGCCAGTAGTATACAAACGACAGTTCTGAATGAAAAACTGTTTTTT.

The rearrangement uses TRBV18 and TRBJ1-1; D call uncertain. This CDR3 region has 14 residues. V gave up 2 bases and J gave up 6 bases, with 13 bases separating them. CDR1 and CDR2 (germline): KGHSH, LQKENI. This chain's CDR3 is CASSPMQQVAEAFF. As DNA, the CDR3 is TGTGCCAGCTCACCAATGCAGCAGGTTGCTGAAGCTTTCTTT.

V usage is TRBV7-9 and J usage is TRBJ2-2, with D tentatively TRBD2 (5 bases). This CDR3 spans 16 amino acids. The V end lost 7 bases, the J end lost 2 bases, and 17 bases lay between the germline ends. In germline, CDR1 is SEHNR, CDR2 FQNEAQ (reference sequence). This CDR3 reads CASTPRGLFNTGELFF. The CDR3 bases are TGTGCCAGCACCCCCCGCGGACTTTTCAACACCGGGGAGCTGTTTTTT.

The V gene is TRBV9, the J gene TRBJ2-2; 7 positions agree with TRBD2. This CDR3 is built from 18 residues. Per germline, CDR1 SGDLS and CDR2 YYNGEE. The V gene end was trimmed by 3 bases and the J gene end by 1 base; junction bases not matched to a gene: 12. CDR3 amino acids: CASSGGADGGLNTGELFF. Here the CDR3 DNA reads TGTGCCAGCAGCGGCGGGGCGGACGGGGGGTTGAACACCGGGGAGCTGTTTTTT.

The chain combines TRBV28 with TRBJ1-1; TRBD1 matches at 7 bases. This CDR3 is 14 amino acids long. Germline V gene sequence: CDR1 MDHEN, CDR2 SYDVKM. With V trimmed by 3 bases and J by 5 bases, 6 bases remained unmatched. The CDR3 coding sequence is TGTGCCAGCAGTTTCGACAGGGAGGAAACTGAAGCTTTCTTT. As protein: CASSFDREETEAFF.

The chain employs TRBV27 and TRBJ2-7; 9 bases line up with TRBD1. The V and J ends lost 7 bases and 6 bases, in that order; junction bases with no gene match: 13. CDR3 size: 15 residues. The germline gives CDR1 MNHEY, CDR2 SMNVEV (reference sequence). The CDR3 DNA is TGTGCCAGCAATGCCTTCTGGACAGGGGATCGCGAGCAGTACTTC. Amino acids: CASNAFWTGDREQYF.

The rearrangement links TRBV2 to TRBJ2-7; a weak D match, TRBD2 (5 bases). Germline V gene data show CDR1 as SNHLY and CDR2 as FYNNEI. V was trimmed by 6 bases and J by 4 bases, leaving 7 bases between them. The CDR3 sequence is 11 residues long. The CDR3 DNA is TGTGCCAGCAGGGACTTTTACGAGCAGTACTTC. As protein: CASRDFYEQYF.

V and J are TRBV19 and TRBJ1-1; D unclear. Germline loops: CDR1 LNHDA, CDR2 SQIVND (reference sequence). The V end was cut by 3 bases, the J end by 6 bases, with 14 bases between. The CDR3 loop spans 14 amino acids. The DNA of the CDR3 is TGTGCCAGTAGTATTCGGGGTAATAGCGCTGAAGCTTTCTTT. Its protein product is CASSIRGNSAEAFF.

This chain links TRBV5-1 with TRBJ2-3; 9 bases map to TRBD2. The germline V gene has CDR1 SGHRS and CDR2 YFSETQ. V dropped 2 bases and J dropped 6; count of bases not matched to a gene: 10. The CDR3 is 16 amino acids. CDR3 bases: TGCGCCAGCAGCTTATCTGGGGGACTAGCTGGGGATACGCAGTATTTT. Its translation: CASSLSGGLAGDTQYF. Based on the CDR3 plus reference TRBV5-1 and TRBJ2-3, the full variable domain is KAGVTQTPRYLIKTRGQQVTLSCSPISGHRSVSWYQQTPGQGLQFLFEYFSETQRNKGNFPGRFSGRQFSNSRSEMNVSTLELGDSALYLCASSLSGGLAGDTQYFGPGTRLTVL.

The V gene is TRBV27, the J gene TRBJ1-1; 7 bases are shared with TRBD1. The V gene end was trimmed by 2 bases and the J gene end by 3 bases; junction bases not matched to a gene: 0. CDR3 length: 13 residues. CDR1 is MNHEY and CDR2 is SMNVEV in the germline V gene (reference sequence). As DNA, the CDR3 is TGTGCCAGCAGTTTACAGGGGGACACTGAAGCTTTCTTT. Protein sequence: CASSLQGDTEAFF.

The chain links TRBV6-5 to TRBJ2-7; TRBD1 aligns across 10 bases. The CDR3 extends over 15 amino acids. The germline V gene encodes CDR1 MNHEY and CDR2 SVGAGI. V was pared by 4 bases and J by 5 bases, with 8 bases of the junction left unmatched. The CDR3 DNA is TGTGCCAGCAGTTTTCAACCGGGACAGGGGAACGAGCAGTACTTC. It encodes CASSFQPGQGNEQYF.

The genes are TRBV5-4 and TRBJ2-1, with 11 bases aligning to TRBD2. The junction had 6 bases not matched to a gene; V was cut back by 3 bases and J by 7 bases. The CDR3 has 15 amino acids. Germline V gene data show CDR1 as SGHNT and CDR2 as YYREEE (reference sequence). CDR3 residues: CASSSPSGGRNEQFF. The DNA for the CDR3 is TGTGCCAGCAGCTCCCCTAGCGGGGGGAGGAATGAGCAGTTCTTC.

V is TRBV27 and J is TRBJ1-4; D gene unclear. Trimming removed 3 bases from V and 7 bases from J, with 12 bases in between. Germline CDR1 and CDR2: MNHEY and SMNVEV (reference sequence). The CDR3 contains 14 residues. The CDR3: CASSFNRGSEKLFF. CDR3 DNA sequence: TGTGCCAGCAGTTTTAACCGGGGATCTGAAAAACTGTTTTTT.

The chain carries TRBV4-1 and TRBJ2-5, with D uncertain. Trimming removed 1 base from V and 0 bases from J, with 3 bases in between. The CDR3 sequence is 13 residues long. Germline V gene data show CDR1 as MGHRA and CDR2 as YSYEKL. This CDR3 is CASSQAYQETQYF. In nucleotides, the CDR3 is TGCGCCAGCAGCCAAGCGTACCAAGAGACCCAGTACTTC.

The CDR3 DNA reads as TGTGCCAGCAGGCCAGACCAAGAGACCCAGTACTTC. Encoded protein: CASRPDQETQYF. The chain recombines TRBV2 with TRBJ2-5; D not certain. Trimming left V 6 bases short and J 0 bases short, with 5 bases between. Germline V gives CDR1 SNHLY, CDR2 FYNNEI. CDR3 size: 12 residues.

The chain has TRBV30 and TRBJ2-7; a possible D gene is TRBD1 (5 bases). Germline V gene lookup returns CDR1 GTSNPN and CDR2 SVGIG (reference sequence). CDR3 length: 12 amino acids. The V and J ends lost 0 bases and 3 bases respectively, with 6 bases between them. The CDR3 coding sequence is TGTGCCTGGAGTGTTACAGGCTACGAGCAGTACTTC. Protein: CAWSVTGYEQYF. Based on the CDR3 plus reference TRBV30 and TRBJ2-7, the full variable domain is SQTIHQWPATLVQPVGSPLSLECTVEGTSNPNLYWYRQAAGRGLQLLFYSVGIGQISSEVPQNLSASRPQDRQFILSSKKLLLSDSGFYLCAWSVTGYEQYFGPGTRLTVT.

V usage is TRBV7-8 and J usage is TRBJ2-3, with D perhaps TRBD1 (6 bases). Trimming shortened V by 5 bases and J by 4 bases, and 16 bases separated the two germline ends. CDR1 SGHVS and CDR2 FQNEAQ come from the germline V gene. CDR3 length: 15 amino acids. The CDR3 DNA is TGTGCCAGCAGCCTCCGGGATCAGGGGCCAGATACGCAGTATTTT. This gives the protein CASSLRDQGPDTQYF.

The V call is TRBV5-1, the J call TRBJ2-2; 8 bases are a match to TRBD1. CDR1 and CDR2 (germline): SGHRS, YFSETQ. This CDR3 has 15 amino acids. Germline trimming cut 4 bases from V and 4 bases from J; bases unmatched to any gene: 6. The CDR3 reads CASSPGGFGTGELFF. The CDR3 DNA reads as TGCGCCAGCAGCCCAGGGGGCTTTGGCACCGGGGAGCTGTTTTTT.

The chain couples TRBV7-2 to TRBJ1-2; 7 nucleotides match TRBD1. Unmatched junction bases numbered 11, after V lost 5 bases and J lost 5 bases. Germline values: CDR1 SGHTA, CDR2 FQGNSA. The CDR3 runs to 15 residues. CDR3 nucleotides: TGTGCCAGCAGCGAGGAGGGGGCAGGAAGTTATGGCTACACCTTC. The encoded protein is CASSEEGAGSYGYTF.

The CDR3 coding sequence is TGTGCCAGCAGCCATGGGACAGGGGTAGAGACCCAGTACTTC. It codes for CASSHGTGVETQYF. The chain couples TRBV11-1 to TRBJ2-5; 10 nucleotides align to TRBD1. The CDR3 length is 14 residues. Unmatched junction bases numbered 4, after V lost 5 bases and J lost 4 bases. In germline, CDR1 is SGHAT, CDR2 FQDESV (reference sequence). The whole variable domain, remainder taken from reference TRBV11-1 and TRBJ2-5, is EAEVAQSPRYKITEKSQAVAFWCDPISGHATLYWYRQILGQGPELLVQFQDESVVDDSQLPKDRFSAERLKGVDSTLKIQPAELGDSAMYLCASSHGTGVETQYFGPGTRLLVL.